The next 32 T cell receptor beta chains were all read from a single sample in a study of Graves' ophthalmopathy and Graves' hyperthyroidism. Amplification targeted the TCR beta CDR3 regions, with RNA transcripts as the source material. HTBI primers primed a first-round RT-PCR, and a second-round multiplex PCR followed. MiXCR, run by TCRdb on the multiplex PCR reads, gives a single entry per CDR3 protein. This sample has about 740,000 distinct CDR3 sequences, with 35% to 50% found just once. Sample: peripheral blood. These receptors were collected from an adult man with Graves' ophthalmopathy.

This clonotype has more than one count but fewer than ten. The chain is built from TRBV7-8 and TRBJ2-5; TRBD2 aligns across 9 bases. Germline CDR1 reads SGHVS; CDR2 reads FQNEAQ. CDR3 length: 18 residues. The V gene end was trimmed by 1 base and the J gene end by 5 bases; junction bases not matched to a gene: 14. The CDR3 here is CASSLVPRLAGPGETQYF. The CDR3 DNA sequence: TGTGCCAGCAGCTTAGTCCCCCGGCTAGCGGGACCCGGGGAGACCCAGTACTTC.

V usage is TRBV7-9 and J usage is TRBJ2-7; D call uncertain. Germline lookup yields CDR1 SEHNR and CDR2 FQNEAQ (reference sequence). V gave up 1 base and J gave up 0 bases, with 13 bases separating them. CDR3 length equals 16 residues. The CDR3 DNA is TGTGCCAGCAGCTTAGAGGTGGACCGATACTCCTACGAGCAGTACTTC. Protein: CASSLEVDRYSYEQYF.

This clonotype has ten or more counts. The genes are TRBV29-1 and TRBJ2-7; tentative D call: TRBD1 (8 bases). This CDR3 region has 13 residues. Trimming removed 6 bases from V and 3 bases from J, with 15 bases in between. Germline CDR1 is SQVTM and CDR2 is ANQGSEA. CDR3 in amino acids: CSVSTGGGYEQYF. The CDR3 coding sequence is TGCAGCGTCTCAACAGGGGGGGGCTACGAGCAGTACTTC.

In this sample, this clonotype turned up a few times. The chain recombines TRBV10-1 with TRBJ2-5; D remains unclear. This CDR3 comprises 13 residues. Looked up from germline, CDR1 is WNHNN and CDR2 is SYGVQD (reference sequence). The V end was cut by 3 bases, the J end by 5 bases, with 10 bases between. The CDR3 is CASSEMHGETQYF. The CDR3, as DNA: TGCGCCAGCAGTGAAATGCATGGCGAGACCCAGTACTTC.

This clonotype was counted many times. J is TRBJ2-7 and V is TRBV10-2; 7 bases align to TRBD2. V dropped 3 bases and J dropped 1; count of bases not matched to a gene: 3. CDR1 WSHSY and CDR2 SAAADI come from the germline V gene. The CDR3 length is 14 residues. CDR3 protein: CASSDLAESYEQYF. For the CDR3, the DNA is TGCGCCAGCAGTGACCTAGCGGAATCCTACGAGCAGTACTTC.

This sequence joins TRBV2 and TRBJ1-1, with TRBD1 matching 10 bases. The CDR3 is 14 amino acids. Germline values: CDR1 SNHLY, CDR2 FYNNEI. V gave up 2 bases and J gave up 11 bases; unmatched junction bases: 8. CDR3 in DNA: TGTGCCAGCAGTGAATGGGACAGGGGAGGGTCGGCTTTCTTT. This codes for CASSEWDRGGSAFF.

The sample holds many counts of this clonotype. The chain is built from TRBV2 and TRBJ2-5; D not resolved. V was pared by 10 bases and J by 1 base, with 10 bases between. CDR1 and CDR2 (germline): SNHLY, FYNNEI. The CDR3 has 12 residues. The CDR3 sequence is CATYEIQETQYF. The CDR3 DNA sequence: TGTGCCACCTATGAGATCCAAGAGACCCAGTACTTC.

This rearrangement joins TRBV7-9 to TRBJ2-6, with a tentative D call TRBD1 (5 bases). This CDR3 is built from 16 residues. Between the trimmed V and J ends, which lost 6 bases and 0 bases, there was a span of 12 bases. Germline assignment: CDR1 SEHNR and CDR2 FQNEAQ (reference sequence). The CDR3 DNA follows: TGTGCCAGCAGTTCTCCAGGGTTCTCTGGGGCCAACGTCCTGACTTTC. Its protein product is CASSSPGFSGANVLTF.

This clonotype was seen more than once but under ten times. The chain links TRBV20-1 to TRBJ2-5, with TRBD1 matching over 7 bases. After removal of 4 bases from V and 7 bases from J, the junction contained 9 bases not matched to a gene. Germline V gene data show CDR1 as DFQATT and CDR2 as SNEGSKA (reference sequence). The length of the CDR3 is 13 residues. The CDR3 reads CSANEGAGGTQYF. CDR3 coding DNA: TGCAGTGCTAATGAGGGGGCAGGGGGGACCCAGTACTTC.

The V gene is TRBV25-1, the J gene TRBJ2-2, with D perhaps TRBD1 (6 bases). V was shortened by 3 bases and J by 5 bases, with 16 bases between the two germline ends. Germline V gene lookup returns CDR1 MGHDK and CDR2 SYGVNS. The CDR3 sequence is 16 residues long. The chain's CDR3 is CASSDSAGTWTGELFF. In nucleotides, the CDR3 is TGTGCCAGCAGTGATAGTGCCGGGACATGGACCGGGGAGCTGTTTTTT.

This clonotype was detected once. The final CDR3 position lacks the conserved phenylalanine or tryptophan, pointing to a likely read error. Because the CDR3's place on the DNA is in doubt, the DNA is left out and the CDR3 is given as listed by TCRdb. The rearrangement uses TRBV14 and TRBJ1-6; TRBD1 is taken as the D call from the table, unchecked against the DNA. From germline, CDR1 is SGHDN and CDR2 FVKESK. The CDR3 is 13 amino acids long, termini counted. CDR3 amino acids: CASSQDLRTAGNS.

The V gene is TRBV2, the J gene TRBJ2-2; 8 bases are shared with TRBD1. V dropped 8 bases and J dropped 3; count of bases not matched to a gene: 8. This CDR3 is 15 amino acids long. Germline CDR1 and CDR2: SNHLY and FYNNEI. CDR3 residues: CASRQGSAYTGELFF. DNA of the CDR3: TGTGCCAGCCGACAGGGGTCAGCGTACACCGGGGAGCTGTTTTTT. The whole variable domain, filled in from reference TRBV2 and TRBJ2-2, reads EPEVTQTPSHQVTQMGQEVILRCVPISNHLYFYWYRQILGQKVEFLVSFYNNEISEKSEIFDDQFSVERPDGSNFTLKIRSTKLEDSAMYFCASRQGSAYTGELFFGEGSRLTVL.

Details on this clonotype: A much larger clone sits a single nucleotide away, making a read error possible. The genes are TRBV6-1 and TRBJ1-5; 7 bases line up with TRBD1. The germline CDR1 and CDR2 sequences are MNHNS and SASEGT. The CDR3 covers 15 residues. This CDR3 reads CAGSEGTDPLQPQHF. The CDR3 coding sequence is TGTGCCGGCAGTGAAGGGACAGACCCCTTGCAGCCCCAGCATTTT.

This clonotype was counted many times. The chain is built from TRBV29-1 and TRBJ2-7; 9 nucleotides match TRBD1. From germline, CDR1 is SQVTM and CDR2 ANQGSEA. V shed 4 bases and J 2 bases; nucleotides not matched to a gene: 9. The CDR3 runs 15 residues. CDR3 sequence: CSVAGQGPKPYEQYF. The CDR3 nucleotides read TGCAGCGTTGCGGGACAGGGCCCGAAACCCTACGAGCAGTACTTC.

CDR3 sequence (DNA): TGTGCCAGCGGGGACAGGAGCATCGGGGAGCTGTTTTTT. It specifies CASGDRSIGELFF. The V call is TRBV25-1, the J call TRBJ2-2; TRBD1 aligns across 8 bases. The junction had 6 bases not matched to a gene; V was cut back by 8 bases and J by 7 bases. Germline values: CDR1 MGHDK, CDR2 SYGVNS. The CDR3 length is 13 residues.

This clonotype was seen a few times. V gene TRBV20-1 combines with J gene TRBJ2-5, with unresolved D. Trimming stripped 6 bases from V and 5 bases from J, with 13 bases between. The CDR3 has 12 amino acids. The V gene's germline CDR1 is DFQATT and CDR2 SNEGSKA (reference sequence). CDR3 region: CSATLGSETQYF. In DNA, the CDR3 is TGCAGTGCAACATTAGGGTCGGAGACCCAGTACTTC.

This clonotype was seen only a few times. At one of its ends the junction is not consistent with the germline gene, which may arise from a read error. The V and J genes are TRBV10-3 and TRBJ1-5; D perhaps matches TRBD1 (5 bases). This CDR3 is built from 13 residues. CDR1 is ENHRY, CDR2 SYGVKD, per germline. CDR3 protein: CASSGGGEQPQHF. CDR3 in DNA: TGTGCCAGCAGTGGGGGGGGGGAACAGCCCCAGCATTTT.

This clonotype was recorded a few times. This chain joins TRBV7-8 and TRBJ1-5, with 8 bases identical to TRBD1. This CDR3 spans 16 amino acids. CDR1 and CDR2 (germline): SGHVS, FQNEAQ. With V trimmed by 5 bases and J by 3 bases, 9 bases remained unmatched. The CDR3 region is CASSITLDRANQPQHF. CDR3 nucleotide sequence: TGTGCCAGCAGCATTACCCTGGACAGGGCCAATCAGCCCCAGCATTTT. Full variable domain (rest looked up from reference TRBV7-8 and TRBJ1-5): GAGVSQSPRYKVAKRGQDVALRCDPISGHVSLFWYQQALGQGPEFLTYFQNEAQLDKSGLPSDRFFAERPEGSVSTLKIQRTQQEDSAVYLCASSITLDRANQPQHFGDGTRLSIL.

This clonotype was seen more than once but under ten times. The gene calls are TRBV6-6 and TRBJ1-1, with D uncertain. V lost 5 bases and J 8 bases, leaving 15 bases between the germline ends. Germline V gene data show CDR1 as MNHNY and CDR2 as SVGAGI (reference sequence). CDR3 length: 13 amino acids. The CDR3 DNA follows: TGTGCCAGCAGTCGACGGGAAGGAGCGGAAGCTTTCTTT. Translated: CASSRREGAEAFF.

This chain connects TRBV2 to TRBJ2-5; D may be TRBD1 or TRBD2 (5 bases each). Germline V gives CDR1 SNHLY, CDR2 FYNNEI. This CDR3 has 15 residues. Trimming removed 1 base from V and 5 bases from J, with 14 bases in between. The chain's CDR3 is CASSEDLTGGETQYF. In nucleotides, the CDR3 is TGTGCCAGCAGTGAAGACTTAACAGGAGGCGAGACCCAGTACTTC.

CDR3: CASSDRTAGANVLTF. The CDR3 DNA sequence: TGTGCCAGCAGTGATAGGACAGCTGGGGCCAACGTCCTGACTTTC. The chain uses TRBV25-1 and TRBJ2-6; possible D gene TRBD1, 6 bases. V lost 3 bases and J lost 2, with 8 bases in between. Germline CDR1 is MGHDK and CDR2 is SYGVNS. The CDR3 is made up of 15 amino acids.

This clonotype turned up a few times. V is TRBV6-6 and J is TRBJ1-2, with D maybe TRBD1 (6 bases). The CDR3 loop spans 16 amino acids. V was pared by 6 bases and J by 3 bases, with 20 bases between. CDR1 and CDR2 from the germline V gene are MNHNY and SVGAGI (reference sequence). DNA of the CDR3: TGTGCCAGCAGCCTCAGACAGGACCCCGTATACTATGGCTACACCTTC. This codes for CASSLRQDPVYYGYTF.

This clonotype showed up many times. The rearrangement joins TRBV10-3 to TRBJ1-1; tentative D call: TRBD1 (5 bases). Trimming took 6 bases from V and 7 from J, leaving 27 bases between them. Germline loops: CDR1 ENHRY, CDR2 SYGVKD. The CDR3 is 17 amino acids. The CDR3 is CAISDTAGTDWDIEAFF. Here the CDR3 DNA reads TGTGCCATCAGCGATACAGCGGGGACGGATTGGGATATTGAAGCTTTCTTT.

This clonotype came up a few times. The rearrangement joins TRBV9 to TRBJ1-1; D call uncertain. Germline V lookup: CDR1 SGDLS, CDR2 YYNGEE. Trimming pared 0 bases from V and 0 bases from J, leaving 9 bases between. This CDR3 is 15 amino acids long. This CDR3 reads CASSVGSHMNTEAFF. In DNA form, the CDR3 reads TGTGCCAGCAGCGTAGGGAGTCATATGAACACTGAAGCTTTCTTT.

At least ten counts were recorded for this clonotype. The chain has TRBV29-1 and TRBJ1-1; a weak D match, TRBD1 (5 bases). The CDR3 has 14 amino acids. The germline V gene has CDR1 SQVTM and CDR2 ANQGSEA. V lost 4 bases and J 4 bases, leaving 16 bases between the germline ends. In DNA, the CDR3 is TGCAGCGTTGCAAATACCGGGGGTAGCACTGAAGCTTTCTTT. Its protein is CSVANTGGSTEAFF.

In the case of this clonotype: The CDR3 carries no conserved terminal phenylalanine or tryptophan, so it likely arises from a read error. The DNA is omitted, as the CDR3 cannot be located on it reliably, and the CDR3 follows TCRdb's listing. The gene calls are TRBV29-1 and TRBJ2-7; the table's D call, TRBD1, has no DNA check behind it. CDR1 and CDR2 from the germline V gene are SQVTM and ANQGSEA. The CDR3 has 9 residues if both end residues are counted. CDR3 sequence reads: CSVDIGGCL.

Only a few counts were recorded for this clonotype. J is TRBJ1-1 and V is TRBV16; D is unresolved. CDR1 and CDR2 (germline): KGHSY, FQNENV. The ends were cut back, 7 bases at V and 3 bases at J, with 12 bases in the middle. The CDR3 sequence is 13 residues long. The CDR3 region is CASTWGRDTEAFF. In DNA form, the CDR3 reads TGTGCCAGCACATGGGGTAGGGACACTGAAGCTTTCTTT.

The chain is built from TRBV24-1 and TRBJ1-2; 8 positions match TRBD1. CDR1 and CDR2 (germline): KGHDR, SFDVKD. With V trimmed by 3 bases and J by 6 bases, 2 bases remained unmatched. The CDR3 length is 13 residues. Here the CDR3 reads CATSDAGGNGYTF. CDR3 coding DNA: TGTGCCACCAGTGATGCAGGGGGCAATGGCTACACCTTC.

A few counts support this clonotype. The chain employs TRBV6-5 and TRBJ2-5; 8 bases line up with TRBD1. Germline V CDR1 and CDR2: MNHEY, SVGAGI. V was pared by 6 bases and J by 2 bases, with 5 bases of the junction left unmatched. The CDR3 totals 14 residues. The DNA of the CDR3 is TGTGCCAGCAGCGCGACAGGGGAACAAGAGACCCAGTACTTC. This encodes CASSATGEQETQYF.

The V call is TRBV7-9, the J call TRBJ2-5; no definite D call. V lost 4 bases and J 0 bases, leaving 9 bases between the germline ends. The germline gives CDR1 SEHNR, CDR2 FQNEAQ (reference sequence). CDR3 length: 14 amino acids. In nucleotides, the CDR3 is TGTGCCAGCAGCTCTACAGCGTACCAAGAGACCCAGTACTTC. It yields the protein CASSSTAYQETQYF.

In its sample, this clonotype was seen many times. The chain has TRBV6-1 and TRBJ2-7, with 7 bases that match TRBD1. V was clipped by 6 bases and J by 6 bases; unmatched bases: 8. The V gene's germline CDR1 is MNHNS and CDR2 SASEGT. The CDR3 runs 13 residues. The CDR3, as DNA: TGTGCCAGCAGCGGGACAGCCGATTCCGAGCAGTACTTC. Amino acids: CASSGTADSEQYF.

This clonotype appeared once. This rearrangement joins TRBV5-4 to TRBJ2-3; no clear D gene. CDR1 SGHNT and CDR2 YYREEE come from the germline V gene (reference sequence). The V gene lost 2 bases and the J gene lost 2 bases, with 6 bases spanning the gap. The CDR3 length is 13 residues. CDR3 loop: CASSLMYTDTQYF. As DNA, the CDR3 is TGTGCCAGCAGCTTAATGTACACAGATACGCAGTATTTT.